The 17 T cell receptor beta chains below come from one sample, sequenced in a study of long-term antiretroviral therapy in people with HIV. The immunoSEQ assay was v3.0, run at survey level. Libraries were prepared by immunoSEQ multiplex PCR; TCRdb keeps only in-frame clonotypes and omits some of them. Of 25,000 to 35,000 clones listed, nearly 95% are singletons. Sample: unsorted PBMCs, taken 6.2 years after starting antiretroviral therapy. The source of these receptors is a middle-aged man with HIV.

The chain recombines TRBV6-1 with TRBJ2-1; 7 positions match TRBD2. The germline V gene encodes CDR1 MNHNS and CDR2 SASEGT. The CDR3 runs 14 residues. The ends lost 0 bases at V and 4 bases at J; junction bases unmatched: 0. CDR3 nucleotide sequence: TGTGCCAGCAGTGAAGCGGGGGGGTACAATGAGCAGTTCTTC. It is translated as CASSEAGGYNEQFF.

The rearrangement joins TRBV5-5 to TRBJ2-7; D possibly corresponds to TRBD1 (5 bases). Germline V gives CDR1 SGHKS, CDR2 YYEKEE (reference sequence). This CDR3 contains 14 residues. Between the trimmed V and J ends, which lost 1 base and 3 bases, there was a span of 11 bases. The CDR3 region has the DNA TGTGCCAGCAGCTTGCCAGGGCATGTCTACGAGCAGTACTTC. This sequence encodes CASSLPGHVYEQYF.

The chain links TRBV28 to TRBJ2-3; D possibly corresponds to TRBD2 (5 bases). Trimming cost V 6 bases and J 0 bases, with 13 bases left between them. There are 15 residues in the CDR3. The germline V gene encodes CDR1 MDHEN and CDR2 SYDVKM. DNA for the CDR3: TGTGCCAGCAGCCCCGGGGAGTCTAGCACAGATACGCAGTATTTT. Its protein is CASSPGESSTDTQYF.

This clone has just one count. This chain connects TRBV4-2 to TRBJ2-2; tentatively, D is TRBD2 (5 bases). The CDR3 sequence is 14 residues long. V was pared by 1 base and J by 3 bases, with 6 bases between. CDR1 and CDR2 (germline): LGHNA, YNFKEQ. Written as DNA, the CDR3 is TGTGCCAGCAGCCAAGGGCGGGACACCGGGGAGCTGTTTTTT. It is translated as CASSQGRDTGELFF.

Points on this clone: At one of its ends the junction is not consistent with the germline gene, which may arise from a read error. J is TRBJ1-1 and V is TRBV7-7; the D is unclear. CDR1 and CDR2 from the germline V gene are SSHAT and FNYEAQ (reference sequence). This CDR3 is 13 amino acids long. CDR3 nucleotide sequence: TGTGCTAGCAGCTTATCTGCGAACACTGAAGCTTTCTTT. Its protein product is CASSLSANTEAFF. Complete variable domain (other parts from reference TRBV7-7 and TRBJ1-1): GAGVSQSPRYKVTKRGQDVTLRCDPISSHATLYWYQQALGQGPEFLTYFNYEAQPDKSGLPSDRFSAERPEGSISTLTIQRTEQRDSAMYRCASSLSANTEAFFGQGTRLTVV.

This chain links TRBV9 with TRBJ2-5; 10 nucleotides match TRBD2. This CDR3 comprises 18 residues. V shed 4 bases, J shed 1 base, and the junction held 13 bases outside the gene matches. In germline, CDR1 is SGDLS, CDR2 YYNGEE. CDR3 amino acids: CASSPRGSGGDIQETQYF. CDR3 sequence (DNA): TGTGCCAGCAGCCCTCGAGGGAGCGGGGGGGACATCCAAGAGACCCAGTACTTC.

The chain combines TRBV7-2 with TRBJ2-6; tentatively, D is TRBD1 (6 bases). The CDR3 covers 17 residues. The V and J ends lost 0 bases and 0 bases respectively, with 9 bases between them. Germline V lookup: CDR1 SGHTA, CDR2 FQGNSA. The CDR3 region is CASSLAGGTSGANVLTF. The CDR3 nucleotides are TGTGCCAGCAGCTTAGCAGGGGGTACCTCTGGGGCCAACGTCCTGACTTTC.

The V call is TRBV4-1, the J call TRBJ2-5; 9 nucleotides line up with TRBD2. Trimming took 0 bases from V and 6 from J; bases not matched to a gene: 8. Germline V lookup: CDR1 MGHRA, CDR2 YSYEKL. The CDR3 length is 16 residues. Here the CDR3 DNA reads TGCGCCAGCAGCCAAGACGGCGGGGGGGCGATGAAGACCCAGTACTTC. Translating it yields CASSQDGGGAMKTQYF.

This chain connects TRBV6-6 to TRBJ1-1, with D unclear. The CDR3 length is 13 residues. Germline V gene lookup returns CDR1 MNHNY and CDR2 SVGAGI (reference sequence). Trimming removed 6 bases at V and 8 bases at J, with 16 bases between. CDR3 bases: TGTGCCAGCAGGGCGCCGGGAGACCGAGAAGCTTTCTTT. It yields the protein CASRAPGDREAFF.

The CDR3 loop reads CASSGGDRTYEQYF. As DNA, the CDR3 is TGTGCCAGCAGTGGGGGGGACAGGACCTACGAGCAGTACTTC. J is TRBJ2-7 and V is TRBV6-5; D is possibly TRBD1 (8 bases). CDR1 and CDR2 (germline): MNHEY, SVGAGI. The CDR3 covers 14 residues. V was clipped by 5 bases and J by 2 bases, with 13 bases between them.

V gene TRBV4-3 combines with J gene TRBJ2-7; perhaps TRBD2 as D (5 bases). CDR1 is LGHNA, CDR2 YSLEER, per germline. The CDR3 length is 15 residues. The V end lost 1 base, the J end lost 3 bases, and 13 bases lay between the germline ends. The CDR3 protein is CASSQGVDSSYEQYF. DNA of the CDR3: TGCGCCAGCAGCCAAGGCGTGGACTCAAGCTACGAGCAGTACTTC.

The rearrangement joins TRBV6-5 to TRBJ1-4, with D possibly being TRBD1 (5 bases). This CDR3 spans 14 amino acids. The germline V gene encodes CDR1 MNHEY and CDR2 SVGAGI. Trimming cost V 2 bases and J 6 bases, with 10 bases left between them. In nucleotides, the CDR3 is TGTGCCAGCAGTTACGGGGGAGGCGATGAAAAACTGTTTTTT. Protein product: CASSYGGGDEKLFF.

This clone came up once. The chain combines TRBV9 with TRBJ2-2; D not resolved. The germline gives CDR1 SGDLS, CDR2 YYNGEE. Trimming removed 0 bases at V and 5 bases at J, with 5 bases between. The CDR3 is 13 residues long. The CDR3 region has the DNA TGTGCCAGCAGCGTAGCAGGAACCGGGGAGCTGTTTTTT. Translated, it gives CASSVAGTGELFF.

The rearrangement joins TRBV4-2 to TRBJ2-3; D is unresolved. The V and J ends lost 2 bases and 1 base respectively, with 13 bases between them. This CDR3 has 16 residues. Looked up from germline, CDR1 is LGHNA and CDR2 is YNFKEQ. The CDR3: CASSQTPNTRTDTQYF. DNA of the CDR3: TGTGCCAGCAGCCAAACCCCGAATACCCGCACAGATACGCAGTATTTT.

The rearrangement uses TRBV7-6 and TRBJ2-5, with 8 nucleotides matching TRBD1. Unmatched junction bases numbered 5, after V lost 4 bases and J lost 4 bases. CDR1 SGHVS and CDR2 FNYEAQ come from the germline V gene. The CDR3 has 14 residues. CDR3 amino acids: CASSSHRGAETQYF. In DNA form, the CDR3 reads TGTGCCAGCAGCTCTCACAGGGGGGCAGAGACCCAGTACTTC. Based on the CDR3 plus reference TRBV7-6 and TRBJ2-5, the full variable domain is GAGVSQSPRYKVTKRGQDVALRCDPISGHVSLYWYRQALGQGPEFLTYFNYEAQQDKSGLPNDRFSAERPEGSISTLTIQRTEQRDSAMYRCASSSHRGAETQYFGPGTRLLVL.

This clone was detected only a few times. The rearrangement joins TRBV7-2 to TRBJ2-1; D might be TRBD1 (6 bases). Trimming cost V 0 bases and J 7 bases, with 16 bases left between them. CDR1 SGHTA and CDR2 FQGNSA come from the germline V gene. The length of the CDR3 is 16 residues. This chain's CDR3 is CASSLAAGVVINEQFF. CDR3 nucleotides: TGTGCCAGCAGCTTAGCGGCAGGGGTGGTCATTAATGAGCAGTTCTTC. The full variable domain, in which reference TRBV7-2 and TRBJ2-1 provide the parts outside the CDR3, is GAGVSQSPSNKVTEKGKDVELRCDPISGHTALYWYRQSLGQGLEFLIYFQGNSAPDKSGLPSDRFSAERTGGSVSTLTIQRTQQEDSAVYLCASSLAAGVVINEQFFGPGTRLTVL.

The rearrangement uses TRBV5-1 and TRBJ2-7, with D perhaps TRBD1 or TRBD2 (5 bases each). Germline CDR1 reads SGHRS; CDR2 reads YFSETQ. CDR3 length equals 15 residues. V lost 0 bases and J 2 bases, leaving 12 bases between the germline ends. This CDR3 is CASSLVSQGPYEQYF. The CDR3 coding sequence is TGCGCCAGCAGCTTGGTGTCGCAGGGACCCTACGAGCAGTACTTC.